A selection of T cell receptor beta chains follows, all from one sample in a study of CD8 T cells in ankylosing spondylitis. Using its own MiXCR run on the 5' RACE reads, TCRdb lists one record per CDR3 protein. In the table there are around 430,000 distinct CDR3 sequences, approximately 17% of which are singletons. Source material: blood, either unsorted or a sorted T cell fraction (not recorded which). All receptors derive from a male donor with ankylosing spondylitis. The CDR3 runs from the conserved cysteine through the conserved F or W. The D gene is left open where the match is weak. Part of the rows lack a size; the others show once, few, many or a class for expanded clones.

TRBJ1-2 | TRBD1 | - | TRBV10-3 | CAISGEQGSYGYTF | TGTGCCATCAGTGGGGAACAGGGGTCCTATGGCTACACCTTC
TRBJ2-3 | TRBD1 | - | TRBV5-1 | CASSSLLPGTGGTDTQYF | TGCGCCAGCAGCTCGCTCCTGCCCGGGACAGGGGGCACAGATACGCAGTATTTT
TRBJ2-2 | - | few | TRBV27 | CASAPTTTQQITGELFF | TGTGCCAGCGCACCCACAACGACCCAACAAATCACCGGGGAGCTGTTTTTT
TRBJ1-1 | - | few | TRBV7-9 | CASSLGQGDMDTEAFF | TGTGCCAGCAGCTTAGGGCAGGGCGATATGGACACTGAAGCTTTCTTT
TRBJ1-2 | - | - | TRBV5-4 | CASSLGDPYGYTF | TGTGCCAGCAGCCTGGGGGACCCCTATGGCTACACCTTC
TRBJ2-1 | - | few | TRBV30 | CAWSDFGSEQFF | TGTGCCTGGAGCGATTTCGGCAGTGAGCAGTTCTTC
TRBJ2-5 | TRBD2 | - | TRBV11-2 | CASSLGVSGGAETQYF | TGTGCCAGCAGCTTAGGGGTTAGCGGGGGGGCAGAGACCCAGTACTTC
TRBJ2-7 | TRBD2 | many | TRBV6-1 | CASSSGTSGYEQYF | TGTGCCAGCAGCTCCGGGACTAGCGGGTACGAGCAGTACTTC
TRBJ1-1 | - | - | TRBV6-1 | CASSEAVGAGEAFF | TGTGCCAGCAGTGAAGCAGTTGGGGCAGGGGAAGCTTTCTTT
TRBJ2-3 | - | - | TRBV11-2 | CASSLLPTFPVAGQGDTQYF | TGTGCCAGCAGCCTGCTCCCCACCTTCCCAGTGGCGGGACAAGGGGATACGCAGTATTTT
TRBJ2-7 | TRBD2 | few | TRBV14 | CASSQTGGGLAGSQYF | TGTGCCAGCAGCCAAACCGGTGGGGGACTAGCGGGGTCGCAGTACTTC
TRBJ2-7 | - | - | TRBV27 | CASSPADFYSGEQYF | TGTGCCAGCAGTCCAGCGGACTTTTACTCGGGCGAGCAGTACTTC
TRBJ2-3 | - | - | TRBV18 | CASSPGGPIPYTDTQYF | TGTGCCAGCTCACCAGGAGGGCCAATACCCTACACAGATACGCAGTATTTT
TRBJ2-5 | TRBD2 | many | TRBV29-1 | CSVAAGGFQETQYF | TGCAGCGTAGCAGCGGGGGGGTTCCAAGAGACCCAGTACTTC
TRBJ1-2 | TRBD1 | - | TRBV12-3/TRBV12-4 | CASSSPGGDYGYTF | TGTGCCAGCAGTTCCCCAGGGGGGGACTATGGCTACACCTTC
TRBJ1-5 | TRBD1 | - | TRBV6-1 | CASSGQGLRQPQHF | TGTGCCAGCAGCGGACAGGGCTTGCGGCAGCCCCAGCATTTT
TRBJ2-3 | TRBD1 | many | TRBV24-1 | CATSDSRGPGDTQYF | TGTGCCACCAGTGATTCCAGGGGGCCCGGTGATACGCAGTATTTT
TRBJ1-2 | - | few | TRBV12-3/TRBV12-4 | CASSLQERVGYTF | TGTGCCAGCAGTTTACAGGAACGGGTTGGCTACACCTTC
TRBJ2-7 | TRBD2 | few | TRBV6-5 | CASSYSLAGGIYEQYF | TGTGCCAGCAGTTACTCACTAGCGGGAGGGATATACGAGCAGTACTTC
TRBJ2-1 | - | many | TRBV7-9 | CASSLVGGYNEQFF | TGTGCCAGCAGCTTGGTGGGGGGTTACAATGAGCAGTTCTTC
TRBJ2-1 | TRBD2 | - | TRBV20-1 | CSAQGLADVDEQFF | TGCAGTGCGCAGGGACTAGCGGACGTCGATGAGCAGTTCTTC
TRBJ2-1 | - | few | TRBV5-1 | CASSLGGLGIHNEQFF | TGCGCCAGCAGCTTGGGGGGTTTAGGGATACACAATGAGCAGTTCTTC
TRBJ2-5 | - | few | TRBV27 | CASSLIEKETQYF | TGTGCCAGCAGTTTAATAGAAAAAGAGACCCAGTACTTC
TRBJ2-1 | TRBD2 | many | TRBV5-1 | CASSSGGSGTYNEQFF | TGCGCCAGCAGCTCCGGGGGTAGCGGGACCTACAATGAGCAGTTCTTC
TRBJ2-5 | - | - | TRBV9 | CASSAGDNRRETQYF | TGTGCCAGCAGCGCAGGGGACAATAGGCGAGAGACCCAGTACTTC
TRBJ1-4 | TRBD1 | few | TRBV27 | CASRQTGAGEKLFF | TGTGCCAGCAGACAGACAGGGGCCGGTGAAAAACTGTTTTTT
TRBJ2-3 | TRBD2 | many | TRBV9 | CASSFLAGGISDTQYF | TGTGCCAGCAGCTTTCTAGCGGGAGGGATTTCAGATACGCAGTATTTT
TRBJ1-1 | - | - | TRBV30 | CAWSFRVGTEAFF | TGTGCCTGGAGTTTCAGGGTAGGGACTGAAGCTTTCTTT
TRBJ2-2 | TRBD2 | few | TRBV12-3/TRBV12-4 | CASSLAGSSGRSTGELFF | TGTGCCAGCAGTTTAGCGGGTAGTAGCGGGAGATCCACCGGGGAGCTGTTTTTT
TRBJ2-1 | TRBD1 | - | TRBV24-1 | CATSDSGQAYNEQFF | TGTGCCACCAGTGATTCCGGACAGGCTTACAATGAGCAGTTCTTC
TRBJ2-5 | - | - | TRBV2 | CASSANRGAQETQYF | TGTGCCAGCAGCGCCAACCGCGGGGCACAAGAGACCCAGTACTTC
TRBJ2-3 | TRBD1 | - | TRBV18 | CASGQGVTDTQYF | TGTGCCAGCGGACAGGGTGTCACAGATACGCAGTATTTT
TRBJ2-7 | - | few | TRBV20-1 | CSARDSGTGYEQYF | TGCAGTGCTAGAGATAGCGGGACAGGGTACGAGCAGTACTTC
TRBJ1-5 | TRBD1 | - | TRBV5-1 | CASSFRPGQGYQPQHF | TGCGCCAGCAGCTTTCGGCCTGGACAGGGATATCAGCCCCAGCATTTT
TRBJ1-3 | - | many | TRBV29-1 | CSVEDKGVLSGNTIYF | TGCAGCGTTGAAGATAAGGGGGTATTGTCCGGAAACACCATATATTTT
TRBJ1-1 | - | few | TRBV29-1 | CSVVRLNTEAFF | TGCAGCGTTGTCCGTTTGAACACTGAAGCTTTCTTT
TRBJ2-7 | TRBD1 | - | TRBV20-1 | CSARDKGRGSYEQYF | TGCAGTGCTAGAGATAAAGGCAGGGGGTCCTACGAGCAGTACTTC
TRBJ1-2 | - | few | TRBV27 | CASTSWGRTEYGYTF | TGTGCCAGCACCTCCTGGGGGAGGACAGAATATGGCTACACCTTC
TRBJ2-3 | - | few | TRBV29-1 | CSVVRGTPDTQYF | TGCAGCGTTGTTCGGGGGACCCCAGATACGCAGTATTTT
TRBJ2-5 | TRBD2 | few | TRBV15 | CATSRAPRLAGGQETQYF | TGTGCCACCAGCAGGGCCCCCCGACTAGCGGGAGGGCAAGAGACCCAGTACTTC
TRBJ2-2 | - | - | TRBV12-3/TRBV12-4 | CASSPNEGVNTGELFF | TGTGCCAGCAGCCCCAACGAGGGAGTTAACACCGGGGAGCTGTTTTTT
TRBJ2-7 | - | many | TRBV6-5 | CASSYRGSSYEQYF | TGTGCCAGCAGTTACAGGGGGAGCTCCTACGAGCAGTACTTC
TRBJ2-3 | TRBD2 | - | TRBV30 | CAWSKGLAGGTDTQYF | TGTGCCTGGAGCAAGGGACTAGCGGGAGGCACAGATACGCAGTATTTT
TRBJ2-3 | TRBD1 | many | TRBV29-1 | CSVEDATGERTDTQYF | TGCAGCGTTGAAGACGCCACAGGGGAAAGGACAGATACGCAGTATTTT
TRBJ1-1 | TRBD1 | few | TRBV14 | CASSLRTPDREKNTEAFF | TGTGCCAGCAGCCTACGAACACCCGACAGGGAGAAAAACACTGAAGCTTTCTTT
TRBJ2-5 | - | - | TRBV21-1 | CASSKGDRDNF | TGTGCCAGCAGCAAAGGGGACAGGGATAACTTC
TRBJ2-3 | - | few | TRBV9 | CASTSGGTDTQYF | TGTGCCAGCACCTCCGGCGGCACAGATACGCAGTATTTT